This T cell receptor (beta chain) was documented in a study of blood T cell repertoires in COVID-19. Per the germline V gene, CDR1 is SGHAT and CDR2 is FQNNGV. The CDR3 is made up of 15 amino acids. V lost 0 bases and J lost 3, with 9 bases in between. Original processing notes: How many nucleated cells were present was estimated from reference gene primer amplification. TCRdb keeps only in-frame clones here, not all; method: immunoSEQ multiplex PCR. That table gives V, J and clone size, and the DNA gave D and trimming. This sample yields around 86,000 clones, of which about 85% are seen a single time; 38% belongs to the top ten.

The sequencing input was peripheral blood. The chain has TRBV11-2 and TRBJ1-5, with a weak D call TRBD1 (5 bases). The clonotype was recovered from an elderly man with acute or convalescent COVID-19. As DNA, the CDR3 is TGTGCCAGCAGCTTAGACCGGGGGAACAATCAGCCCCAGCATTTT. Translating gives CASSLDRGNNQPQHF.